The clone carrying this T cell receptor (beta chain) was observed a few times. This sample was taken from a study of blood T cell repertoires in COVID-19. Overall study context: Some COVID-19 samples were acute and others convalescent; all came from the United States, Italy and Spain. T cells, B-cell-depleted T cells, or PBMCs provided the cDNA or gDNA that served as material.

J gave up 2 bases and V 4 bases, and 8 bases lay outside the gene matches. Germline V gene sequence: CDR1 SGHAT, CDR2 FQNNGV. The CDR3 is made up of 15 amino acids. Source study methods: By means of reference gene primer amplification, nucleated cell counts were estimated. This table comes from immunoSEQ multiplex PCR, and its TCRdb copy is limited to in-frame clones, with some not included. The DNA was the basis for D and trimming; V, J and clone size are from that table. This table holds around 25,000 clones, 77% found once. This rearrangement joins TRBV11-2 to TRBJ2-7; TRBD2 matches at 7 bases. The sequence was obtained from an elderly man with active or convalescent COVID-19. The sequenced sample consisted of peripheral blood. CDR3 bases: TGTGCCAGCAGCTCCATAGCGGGCCAACCCTACGAGCAGTACTTC. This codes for CASSSIAGQPYEQYF.